The next 12 T cell receptor beta chains were all read from a single sample in a study of T cell changes during pregnancy in multiple sclerosis. The method was immunoSEQ multiplex PCR; TCRdb's version includes in-frame clones alone and lacks a portion of them. Of approximately 88,000 clones in the sample, about 95% were seen once. The sequencing here drew on peripheral blood, taken in the second trimester of pregnancy. The receptor set was obtained from a female donor with multiple sclerosis, enrolled in a pregnancy study.

This clone was counted a single time. The chain links TRBV9 to TRBJ2-2; TRBD1 agrees at 8 bases. V was pared by 0 bases and J by 2 bases, with 6 bases of the junction left unmatched. Germline V gene lookup returns CDR1 SGDLS and CDR2 YYNGEE. The CDR3 runs to 17 residues. The CDR3 sequence: CASSVAWGQDNTGELFF. CDR3 sequence (DNA): TGTGCCAGCAGCGTAGCTTGGGGACAGGATAACACCGGGGAGCTGTTTTTT.

About this clone itself: Other DNA sequences in the sample encode the same CDR3. V usage is TRBV5-1 and J usage is TRBJ2-7; 9 positions match TRBD1. This CDR3 is built from 15 residues. V trimming: 4 bases; J trimming: 0 bases; junction bases outside the gene matches: 5. Germline lookup yields CDR1 SGHRS and CDR2 YFSETQ. The CDR3 DNA reads as TGCGCCAGCAGCCCCGGGACAGGGATCTCCTACGAGCAGTACTTC. It codes for CASSPGTGISYEQYF.

V gene TRBV25-1 combines with J gene TRBJ2-5; D ambiguous. Between the trimmed V and J ends, which lost 4 bases and 5 bases, there was a span of 14 bases. Germline V lookup: CDR1 MGHDK, CDR2 SYGVNS. The CDR3 has 14 residues. The CDR3 DNA sequence: TGTGCCAGCAGTGGGGTTAACGGAGTGGAGACCCAGTACTTC. It is translated as CASSGVNGVETQYF.

V gene TRBV2 combines with J gene TRBJ2-1; 8 positions match TRBD2. CDR3 length equals 16 residues. CDR1 and CDR2 from the germline V gene are SNHLY and FYNNEI. V lost 3 bases to trimming and J lost 2 bases; unmatched junction nucleotides: 6. The CDR3 region is CASSESLAGTYNEQFF. The CDR3 nucleotides are TGTGCCAGCAGTGAGTCCTTAGCGGGAACCTACAATGAGCAGTTCTTC. Together with reference TRBV2 and TRBJ2-1, the CDR3 gives the full variable domain: EPEVTQTPSHQVTQMGQEVILRCVPISNHLYFYWYRQILGQKVEFLVSFYNNEISEKSEIFDDQFSVERPDGSNFTLKIRSTKLEDSAMYFCASSESLAGTYNEQFFGPGTRLTVL.

The chain is built from TRBV28 and TRBJ2-5, with D possibly TRBD2 on 7 matching bases. This CDR3 has 16 residues. Germline CDR1 reads MDHEN; CDR2 reads SYDVKM. V lost 2 bases and J lost 0, with 13 bases in between. CDR3 sequence reads: CASSLRGAGDQETQYF. CDR3 in DNA: TGTGCCAGCAGTTTAAGGGGGGCGGGGGACCAAGAGACCCAGTACTTC. Full variable domain (rest looked up from reference TRBV28 and TRBJ2-5): DVKVTQSSRYLVKRTGEKVFLECVQDMDHENMFWYRQDPGLGLRLIYFSYDVKMKEKGDIPEGYSVSREKKERFSLILESASTNQTSMYLCASSLRGAGDQETQYFGPGTRLLVL.

This clone is a singleton in its sample. The V call is TRBV9, the J call TRBJ2-2; 7 bases fit TRBD2. Germline CDR1 and CDR2: SGDLS and YYNGEE. The V segment lost 3 bases and the J segment 5 bases; nucleotides outside the gene matches: 10. The CDR3 length is 16 residues. DNA of the CDR3: TGTGCCAGCAGCGGTCCTGAGCGGGGAAGAACCGGGGAGCTGTTTTTT. This codes for CASSGPERGRTGELFF.

The rearrangement joins TRBV6-5 to TRBJ1-5, with D hard to call. This CDR3 comprises 14 residues. The germline V gene encodes CDR1 MNHEY and CDR2 SVGAGI. Deletions cut 8 bases from V and 2 bases from J, with 13 bases between. In nucleotides, the CDR3 is TGTGCCAGCTCCTTAGGAGTCGGCAATCAGCCCCAGCATTTT. Translating it yields CASSLGVGNQPQHF.

The rearrangement uses TRBV5-6 and TRBJ1-4, with unresolved D. From germline, CDR1 is SGHDT and CDR2 YYEEEE. CDR3 length: 14 amino acids. The ends were cut back, 1 base at V and 8 bases at J, with 12 bases in the middle. DNA for the CDR3: TGTGCCAGCAGCTTGTATGCCGGGGTCGAAAAACTGTTTTTT. The encoded protein is CASSLYAGVEKLFF.

The genes are TRBV19 and TRBJ2-7; TRBD2 aligns across 10 bases. Germline V gene sequence: CDR1 LNHDA, CDR2 SQIVND (reference sequence). The CDR3 is made up of 14 amino acids. J lost 4 bases, V lost 3 bases, and 3 bases had no gene match. In DNA form, the CDR3 reads TGTGCCAGTAGTATCGGGACTAGCGTTTACGAGCAGTACTTC. Translated: CASSIGTSVYEQYF.

CDR3 protein: CASSLAGGGNEQFF. As DNA, the CDR3 is TGTGCCAGCAGCTTGGCGGGAGGGGGCAATGAGCAGTTCTTC. The chain joins TRBV7-6 to TRBJ2-1; 9 bases agree with TRBD2. CDR1 and CDR2 (germline): SGHVS, FNYEAQ. This CDR3 region has 14 residues. With V trimmed by 3 bases and J by 6 bases, 3 bases remained unmatched.

The sample holds one count of this clone. The chain is built from TRBV5-1 and TRBJ2-1; D may be TRBD1 (6 bases). This CDR3 is built from 14 residues. CDR1 is SGHRS and CDR2 is YFSETQ in the germline V gene. Trimming removed 4 bases from V and 7 bases from J, with 15 bases in between. The CDR3 DNA reads TGCGCCAGCAGCCCGACCAGGCAGGGGAATGAGCAGTTCTTC. Protein: CASSPTRQGNEQFF.

Only one count was recorded for this clone. The chain joins TRBV4-1 to TRBJ2-5; TRBD2 is a possible D gene (6 bases). V lost 1 base and J 5 bases, leaving 14 bases between the germline ends. CDR3 length: 15 residues. The V gene's germline CDR1 is MGHRA and CDR2 YSYEKL. CDR3 sequence: CASSQVEGSTETQYF. The CDR3 region has the DNA TGCGCCAGCAGCCAAGTGGAGGGGAGTACCGAGACCCAGTACTTC.